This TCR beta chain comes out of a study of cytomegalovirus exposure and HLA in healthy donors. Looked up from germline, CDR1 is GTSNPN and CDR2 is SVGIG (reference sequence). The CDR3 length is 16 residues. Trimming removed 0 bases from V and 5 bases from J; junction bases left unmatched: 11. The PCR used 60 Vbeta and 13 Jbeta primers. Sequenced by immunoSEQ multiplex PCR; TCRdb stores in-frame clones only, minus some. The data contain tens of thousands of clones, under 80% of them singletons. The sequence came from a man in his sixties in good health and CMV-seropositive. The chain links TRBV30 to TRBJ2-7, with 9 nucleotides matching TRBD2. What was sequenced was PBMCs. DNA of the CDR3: TGTGCCTGGAGTGTACGGAATAGCGGGAGTATCGACGAGCAGTACTTC. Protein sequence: CAWSVRNSGSIDEQYF.